The clone carrying this T cell receptor beta chain was picked up one time. This sample was included in a study of T cells after somatic rescue of genetic block. Produced via immunoSEQ multiplex PCR; TCRdb's table is partial and in-frame only. The repertoire holds roughly 110,000 clones, about 90% seen once, with 1.4% in the top ten. The sample consisted of peripheral blood mononuclear cells (PBMCs). This TCR was sampled from a young woman.

Here the CDR3 DNA reads TGTGCCAGCAGTGATCTCGGGGCGGTGGACAATGAGCAGTTCTTC. This sequence encodes CASSDLGAVDNEQFF. The rearrangement links TRBV25-1 to TRBJ2-1; D tentatively reads TRBD1 or TRBD2 (5 bases each). The CDR3 length is 15 residues. The germline V gene encodes CDR1 MGHDK and CDR2 SYGVNS. V was clipped by 3 bases and J by 5 bases, with 14 bases between them.